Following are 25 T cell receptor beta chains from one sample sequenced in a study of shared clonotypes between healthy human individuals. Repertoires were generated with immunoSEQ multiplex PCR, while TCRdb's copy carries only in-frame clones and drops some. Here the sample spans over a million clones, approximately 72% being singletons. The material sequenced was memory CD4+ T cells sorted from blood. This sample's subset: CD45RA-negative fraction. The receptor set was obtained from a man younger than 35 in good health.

For the CDR3, the DNA is TGTGCCAGTAGTGTTCGGGGGGGTCTCTCCGGAGAGACCCAGTACTTC. Protein: CASSVRGGLSGETQYF. The V gene is TRBV19, the J gene TRBJ2-5; 8 bases align to TRBD2. This CDR3 has 16 residues. Germline V gene lookup returns CDR1 LNHDA and CDR2 SQIVND (reference sequence). V lost 5 bases to trimming and J lost 4 bases; unmatched junction nucleotides: 12.

The DNA of the CDR3 is TGTGCCAGCAGCTTGGAAGGCAGGTTGGGCAATCAGCCCCAGCATTTT. Translating gives CASSLEGRLGNQPQHF. The rearrangement joins TRBV5-6 to TRBJ1-5; D is ambiguous. Trimming took off 0 bases at V and 2 bases at J, with 12 bases between the two ends. CDR3 size: 16 residues. Germline CDR1 and CDR2: SGHDT and YYEEEE.

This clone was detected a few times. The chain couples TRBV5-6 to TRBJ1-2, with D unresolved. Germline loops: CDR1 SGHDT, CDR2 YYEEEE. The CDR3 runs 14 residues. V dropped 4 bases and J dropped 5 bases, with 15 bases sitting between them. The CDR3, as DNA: TGTGCCAGCAGCCCGAGGCCCGGGATATATGGCTACACCTTC. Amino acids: CASSPRPGIYGYTF.

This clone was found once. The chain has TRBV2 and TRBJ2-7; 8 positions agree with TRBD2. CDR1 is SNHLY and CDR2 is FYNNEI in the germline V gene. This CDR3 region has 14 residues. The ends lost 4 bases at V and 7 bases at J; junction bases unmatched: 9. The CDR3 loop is CASSVSAGGGEQYF. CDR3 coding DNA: TGTGCCAGCAGTGTTTCGGCGGGGGGTGGTGAGCAGTACTTC.

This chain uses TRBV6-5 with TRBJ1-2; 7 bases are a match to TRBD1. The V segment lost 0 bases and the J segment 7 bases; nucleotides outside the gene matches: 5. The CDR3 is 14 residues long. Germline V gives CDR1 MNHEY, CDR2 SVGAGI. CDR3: CASSYSDRIGGYTF. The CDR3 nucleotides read TGTGCCAGCAGTTACTCGGACAGGATCGGTGGCTACACCTTC.

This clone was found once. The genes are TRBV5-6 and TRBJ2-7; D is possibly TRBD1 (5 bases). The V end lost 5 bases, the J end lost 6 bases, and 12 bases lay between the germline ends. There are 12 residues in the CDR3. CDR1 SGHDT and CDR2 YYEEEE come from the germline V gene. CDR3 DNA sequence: TGTGCCAGCAGTGCGCAGGGATTCGAGCAGTACTTC. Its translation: CASSAQGFEQYF.

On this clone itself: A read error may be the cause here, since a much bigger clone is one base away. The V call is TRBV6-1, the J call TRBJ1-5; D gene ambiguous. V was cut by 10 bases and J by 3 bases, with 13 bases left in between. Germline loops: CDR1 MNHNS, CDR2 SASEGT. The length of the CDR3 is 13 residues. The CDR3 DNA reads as TGTGCCACCTCGACACGGCTCAATCAGCCCCAGCATTTT. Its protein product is CATSTRLNQPQHF.

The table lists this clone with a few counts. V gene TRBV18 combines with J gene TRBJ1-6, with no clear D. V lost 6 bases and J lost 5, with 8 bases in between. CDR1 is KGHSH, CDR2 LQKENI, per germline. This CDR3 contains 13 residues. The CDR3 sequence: CASSREDNSPLHF. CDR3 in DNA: TGTGCCAGCTCTAGGGAGGATAATTCACCCCTCCACTTT.

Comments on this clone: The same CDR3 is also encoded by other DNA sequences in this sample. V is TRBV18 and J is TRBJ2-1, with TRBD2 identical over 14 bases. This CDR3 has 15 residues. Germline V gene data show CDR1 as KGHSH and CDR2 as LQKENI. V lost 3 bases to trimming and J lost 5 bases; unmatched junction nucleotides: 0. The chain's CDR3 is CASSPGLAGDNEQFF. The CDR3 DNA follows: TGTGCCAGCTCACCGGGACTAGCGGGGGACAATGAGCAGTTCTTC.

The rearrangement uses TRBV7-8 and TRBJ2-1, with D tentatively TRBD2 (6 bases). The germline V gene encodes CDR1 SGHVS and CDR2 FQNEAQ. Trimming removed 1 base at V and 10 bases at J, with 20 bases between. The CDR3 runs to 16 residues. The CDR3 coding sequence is TGTGCCAGCAGCTTAGGGTACGGGACCCCGACTAGGGAGCAGTTCTTC. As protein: CASSLGYGTPTREQFF.

DNA for the CDR3: TGTGCCAGCAGCTTGGCCGTGGGGGAGACCCAGTACTTC. Encoded protein: CASSLAVGETQYF. The rearrangement uses TRBV5-6 and TRBJ2-5; D is unclear. The CDR3 length is 13 residues. Trimming shortened V by 0 bases and J by 5 bases, and 8 bases separated the two germline ends. The germline gives CDR1 SGHDT, CDR2 YYEEEE.

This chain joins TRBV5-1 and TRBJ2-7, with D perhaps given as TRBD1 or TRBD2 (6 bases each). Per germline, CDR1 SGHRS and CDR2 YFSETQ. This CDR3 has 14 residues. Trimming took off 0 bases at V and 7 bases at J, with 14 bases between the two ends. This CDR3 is CASSLGQGRREQYF. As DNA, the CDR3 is TGCGCCAGCAGCTTGGGCCAGGGGAGGCGGGAGCAGTACTTC.

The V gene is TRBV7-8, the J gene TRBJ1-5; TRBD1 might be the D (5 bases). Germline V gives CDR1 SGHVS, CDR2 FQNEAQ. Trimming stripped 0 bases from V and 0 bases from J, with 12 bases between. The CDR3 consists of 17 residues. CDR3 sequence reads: CASSLATDLYSNQPQHF. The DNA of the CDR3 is TGTGCCAGCAGCTTAGCGACAGATCTCTATAGCAATCAGCCCCAGCATTTT.

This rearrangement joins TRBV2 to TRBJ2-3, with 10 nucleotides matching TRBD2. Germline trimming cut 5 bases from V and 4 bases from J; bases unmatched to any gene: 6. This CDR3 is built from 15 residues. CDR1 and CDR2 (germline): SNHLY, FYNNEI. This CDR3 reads CASSQREGRADTQYF. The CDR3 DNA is TGTGCCAGCAGTCAGCGGGAGGGCCGTGCAGATACGCAGTATTTT.

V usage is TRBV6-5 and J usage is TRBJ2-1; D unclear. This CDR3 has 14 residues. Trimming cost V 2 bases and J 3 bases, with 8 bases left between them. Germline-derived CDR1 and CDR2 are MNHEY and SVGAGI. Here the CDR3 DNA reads TGTGCCAGCAGTTACCGACGGAACTACAATGAGCAGTTCTTC. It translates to CASSYRRNYNEQFF.

This CDR3 reads CASSGLAGATDEQYF. Here the CDR3 DNA reads TGTGCCAGCAGCGGACTGGCGGGGGCCACGGACGAGCAGTACTTC. This chain joins TRBV7-9 and TRBJ2-7, with a weak D call TRBD2 (7 bases). The V and J ends lost 5 bases and 5 bases respectively, with 19 bases between them. This CDR3 is 15 amino acids long. The germline V gene has CDR1 SEHNR and CDR2 FQNEAQ (reference sequence).

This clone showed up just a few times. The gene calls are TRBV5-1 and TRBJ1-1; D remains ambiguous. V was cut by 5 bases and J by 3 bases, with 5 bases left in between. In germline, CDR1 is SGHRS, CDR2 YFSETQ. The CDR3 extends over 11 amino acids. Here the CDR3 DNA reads TGCGCCAGCAGTCAAGACACTGAAGCTTTCTTT. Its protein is CASSQDTEAFF.

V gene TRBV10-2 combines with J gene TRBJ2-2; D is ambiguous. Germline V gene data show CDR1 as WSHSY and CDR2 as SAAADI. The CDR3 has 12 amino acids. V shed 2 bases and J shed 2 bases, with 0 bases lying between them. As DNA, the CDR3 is TGCGCCAGCAGTGAGAACACCGGGGAGCTGTTTTTT. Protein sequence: CASSENTGELFF.

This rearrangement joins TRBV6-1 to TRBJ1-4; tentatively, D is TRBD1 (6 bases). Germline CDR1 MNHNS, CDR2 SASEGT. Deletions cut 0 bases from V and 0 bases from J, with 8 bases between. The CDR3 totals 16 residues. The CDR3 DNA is TGTGCCAGCAGTGAAGCCACAGGGCCAACTAATGAAAAACTGTTTTTT. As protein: CASSEATGPTNEKLFF.

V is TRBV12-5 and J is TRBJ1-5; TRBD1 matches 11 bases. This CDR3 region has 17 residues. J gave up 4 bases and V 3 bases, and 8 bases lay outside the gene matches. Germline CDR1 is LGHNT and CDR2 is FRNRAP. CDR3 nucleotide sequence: TGTGCTAGTGGTTTCTCCGCCGGGACAGGGGGGAATCAGCCCCAGCATTTT. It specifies CASGFSAGTGGNQPQHF.

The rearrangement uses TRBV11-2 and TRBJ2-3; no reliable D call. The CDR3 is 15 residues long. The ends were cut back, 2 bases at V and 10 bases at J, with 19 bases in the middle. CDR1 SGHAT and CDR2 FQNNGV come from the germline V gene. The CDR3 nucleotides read TGTGCCAGCAGCTTACGTCGAGACACCCCGGGTCCGCAGTATTTT. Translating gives CASSLRRDTPGPQYF. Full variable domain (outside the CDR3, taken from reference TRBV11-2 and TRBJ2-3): EAGVAQSPRYKIIEKRQSVAFWCNPISGHATLYWYQQILGQGPKLLIQFQNNGVVDDSQLPKDRFSAERLKGVDSTLKIQPAKLEDSAVYLCASSLRRDTPGPQYFGPGTRLTVL.

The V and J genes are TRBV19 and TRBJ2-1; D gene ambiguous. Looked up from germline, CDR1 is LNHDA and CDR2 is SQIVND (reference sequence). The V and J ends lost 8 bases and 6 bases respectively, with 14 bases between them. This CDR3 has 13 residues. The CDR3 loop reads CASRKGLGNEQFF. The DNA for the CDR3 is TGTGCCAGTCGGAAAGGCTTGGGCAATGAGCAGTTCTTC. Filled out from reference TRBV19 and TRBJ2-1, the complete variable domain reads DGGITQSPKYLFRKEGQNVTLSCEQNLNHDAMYWYRQDPGQGLRLIYYSQIVNDFQKGDIAEGYSVSREKKESFPLTVTSAQKNPTAFYLCASRKGLGNEQFFGPGTRLTVL.

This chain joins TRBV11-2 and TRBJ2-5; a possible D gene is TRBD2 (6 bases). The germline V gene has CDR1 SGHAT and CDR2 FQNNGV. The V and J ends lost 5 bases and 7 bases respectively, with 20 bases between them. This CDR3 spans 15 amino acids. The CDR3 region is CASSHGGTPGWTQYF. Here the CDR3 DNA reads TGTGCCAGCAGCCATGGCGGGACCCCGGGATGGACCCAGTACTTC.

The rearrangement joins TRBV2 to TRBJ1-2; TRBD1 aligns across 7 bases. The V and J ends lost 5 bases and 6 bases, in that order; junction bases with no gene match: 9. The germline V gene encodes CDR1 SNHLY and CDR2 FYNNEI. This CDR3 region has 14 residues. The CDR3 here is CASSFQGVVHGYTF. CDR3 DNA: TGTGCCAGCAGTTTTCAGGGGGTTGTGCATGGCTACACCTTC.

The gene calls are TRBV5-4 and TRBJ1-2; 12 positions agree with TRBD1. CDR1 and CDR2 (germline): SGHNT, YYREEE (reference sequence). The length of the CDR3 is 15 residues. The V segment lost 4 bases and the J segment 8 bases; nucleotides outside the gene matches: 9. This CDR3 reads CASSPGGQGATGYTF. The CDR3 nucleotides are TGTGCCAGCAGCCCGGGGGGACAGGGGGCGACAGGCTACACCTTC.